The next 11 T cell receptor beta chains were all read from a single sample in a study of shared clonotypes between healthy human individuals (dated by TCRdb to about 2020). The library relied on the immunoSEQ multiplex PCR assay. Imported from immuneACCESS, the table was reduced by TCRdb to in-frame sequences with V and J called. These copies leave out some clones; in studies compared against another copy, an unresolved V gene accounts for under half, and the cause of the remainder is not known. The sample table shows a few hundred thousand clones, and around 77% are seen once. More than 10% of the sample comes from the top ten. The sequencing sample was made of PBMCs. The receptors shown here come from a woman aged 40 to 50 in good health. Some clones in this sample may be carry-over from other donors' samples.

V is TRBV5-1 and J is TRBJ2-3; possibly TRBD1 for D (5 bases). Germline V gene lookup returns CDR1 SGHRS and CDR2 YFSETQ. The CDR3 is 14 residues long. V lost 5 bases to trimming and J lost 0 bases, with 10 bases between them. The CDR3 DNA follows: TGCGCCAGCAGTGAACAGGTTAGCACAGATACGCAGTATTTT. Amino acid sequence: CASSEQVSTDTQYF.

This chain joins TRBV5-1 and TRBJ1-2; unclear D gene. Trimming took off 0 bases at V and 3 bases at J, with 9 bases between the two ends. The CDR3 has 14 amino acids. Germline V gives CDR1 SGHRS, CDR2 YFSETQ. The DNA for the CDR3 is TGCGCCAGCAGCTTGGGGTCCGAAGACTATGGCTACACCTTC. Translating gives CASSLGSEDYGYTF.

Turning to this clone: A much larger clone differs by one base, so this may be a read error. V is TRBV28 and J is TRBJ2-5; maybe TRBD1 (5 bases). Per germline, CDR1 MDHEN and CDR2 SYDVKM. V lost 1 base and J 5 bases, leaving 11 bases between the germline ends. This CDR3 has 14 amino acids. The DNA for the CDR3 is TGTGCCAGCAGTTTATTTAAGGGGATGGAGACCCAGTACTTC. This sequence encodes CASSLFKGMETQYF. The whole variable domain, remainder taken from reference TRBV28 and TRBJ2-5, is DVKVTQSSRYLVKRTGEKVFLECVQDMDHENMFWYRQDPGLGLRLIYFSYDVKMKEKGDIPEGYSVSREKKERFSLILESASTNQTSMYLCASSLFKGMETQYFGPGTRLLVL.

This clone appeared a few times. V and J are TRBV4-2 and TRBJ1-2, with 8 bases that match TRBD1. CDR3 length: 15 residues. CDR1 and CDR2 (germline): LGHNA, YNFKEQ. Trimming cost V 8 bases and J 4 bases; bases outside gene matches: 12. CDR3 coding DNA: TGTGCCAGCCGCCGGGACAGGTCTACCACCTATGGCTACACCTTC. Translated: CASRRDRSTTYGYTF.

As to this clone: Relative to the germline gene, one junction end is altered; a read error may explain this. This CDR3 is also generated by other DNA sequences in the sample. The chain has TRBV30 and TRBJ1-1; no definite D call. Germline V CDR1 and CDR2: GTSNPN, SVGIG (reference sequence). The CDR3 has 12 amino acids. The DNA of the CDR3 is TGTGCCTGGAGGGAGGGCCGCTCTGAAGCCTTCTTT. Residues: CAWREGRSEAFF.

The sample holds one count of this clone. The V and J genes are TRBV5-1 and TRBJ2-5; D perhaps matches TRBD2 (6 bases). The CDR3 totals 16 residues. V dropped 0 bases and J dropped 5 bases, with 17 bases sitting between them. Germline CDR1 reads SGHRS; CDR2 reads YFSETQ. The DNA of the CDR3 is TGCGCCAGCAGCTTGGTGTTAGCGGAGGGTCGGGAGACCCAGTACTTC. Protein: CASSLVLAEGRETQYF. Combining the CDR3 with reference TRBV5-1 and TRBJ2-5 gives the whole variable domain KAGVTQTPRYLIKTRGQQVTLSCSPISGHRSVSWYQQTPGQGLQFLFEYFSETQRNKGNFPGRFSGRQFSNSRSEMNVSTLELGDSALYLCASSLVLAEGRETQYFGPGTRLLVL.

Comments on this clone: A far larger clone is a single base away, which makes a read error likely. The chain uses TRBV28 and TRBJ2-2, with 10 bases aligning to TRBD2. Unmatched junction bases numbered 10, after V lost 11 bases and J lost 7 bases. This CDR3 is built from 14 residues. CDR1 MDHEN and CDR2 SYDVKM come from the germline V gene. The CDR3 coding sequence is TGTGCCGGCTGGGCTAGCGGGAGTGGCGGGGAGCTGTTTTTT. This codes for CAGWASGSGGELFF.

This clone was observed a single time. Germline and junction disagree at one end, which may indicate a read error. CDR3: CASSSSHNEQFF. DNA of the CDR3: TGTGCCAGCAGCTCCTCCCACAATGAGCAGTTCTTC. The chain combines TRBV11-2 with TRBJ2-1; D is ambiguous. The CDR3 consists of 12 residues. Germline V lookup: CDR1 SGHAT, CDR2 FQNNGV.

The chain links TRBV6-6 to TRBJ1-1; unclear D gene. Germline-derived CDR1 and CDR2 are MNHNY and SVGAGI (reference sequence). V lost 0 bases and J 4 bases, leaving 6 bases between the germline ends. The CDR3 is made up of 13 amino acids. CDR3 residues: CASSYSERTEAFF. The CDR3 DNA is TGTGCCAGCAGTTACTCCGAGCGCACTGAAGCTTTCTTT.

Note on this clone: A far larger clone is one nucleotide away, so this likely arose from a read error. This chain joins TRBV4-3 and TRBJ2-3, with a weak D call TRBD2 (5 bases). Trimming shortened V by 0 bases and J by 4 bases, and 14 bases separated the two germline ends. Looked up from germline, CDR1 is LGHNA and CDR2 is YSLEER. This CDR3 is built from 16 residues. CDR3 loop: CASSQDRELGADTQYF. The CDR3 coding sequence is TGCGCCAGCAGCCAAGATAGGGAACTAGGCGCAGATACGCAGTATTTT.

The gene calls are TRBV11-2 and TRBJ2-2, with D possibly being TRBD2 (6 bases). The germline CDR1 and CDR2 sequences are SGHAT and FQNNGV. Between the trimmed V and J ends, which lost 3 bases and 0 bases, there was a span of 14 bases. The CDR3 runs 17 residues. The CDR3 DNA follows: TGTGCCAGCAGCTTTTTCGGAGGGAAGCCGAACACCGGGGAGCTGTTTTTT. Protein: CASSFFGGKPNTGELFF.